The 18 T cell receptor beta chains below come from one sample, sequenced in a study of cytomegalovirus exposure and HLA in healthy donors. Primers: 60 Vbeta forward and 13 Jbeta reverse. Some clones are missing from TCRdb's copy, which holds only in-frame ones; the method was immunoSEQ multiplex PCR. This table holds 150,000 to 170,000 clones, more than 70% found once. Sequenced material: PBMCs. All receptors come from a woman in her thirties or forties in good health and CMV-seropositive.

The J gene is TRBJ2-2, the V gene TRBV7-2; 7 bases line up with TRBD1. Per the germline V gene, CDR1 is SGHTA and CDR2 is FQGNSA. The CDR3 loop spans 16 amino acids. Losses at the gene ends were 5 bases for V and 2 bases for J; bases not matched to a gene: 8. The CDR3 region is CASSAGDRINTGELFF. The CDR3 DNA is TGTGCCAGCAGCGCCGGGGACAGAATTAACACCGGGGAGCTGTTTTTT.

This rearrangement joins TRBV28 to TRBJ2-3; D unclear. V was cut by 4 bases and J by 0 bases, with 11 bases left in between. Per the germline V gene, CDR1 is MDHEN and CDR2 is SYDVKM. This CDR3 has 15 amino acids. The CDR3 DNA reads TGTGCCAGCAGTTCCGACGCCAGGAGCACAGATACGCAGTATTTT. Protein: CASSSDARSTDTQYF.

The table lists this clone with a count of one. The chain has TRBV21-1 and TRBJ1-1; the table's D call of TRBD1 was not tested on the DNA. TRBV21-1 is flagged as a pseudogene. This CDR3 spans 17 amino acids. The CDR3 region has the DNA TGTGCCAGCAGTCCAAGTGGCCCCGGGACAGGGAACACTGAAGCTTTCTTT. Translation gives CASSPSGPGTGNTEAFF.

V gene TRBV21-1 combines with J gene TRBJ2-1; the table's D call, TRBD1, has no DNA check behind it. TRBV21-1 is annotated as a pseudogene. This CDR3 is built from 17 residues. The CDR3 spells CASIPVTTGLRDNEQFF. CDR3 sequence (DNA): TGTGCCAGCATCCCCGTGACGACAGGGCTGAGAGACAATGAGCAGTTCTTC.

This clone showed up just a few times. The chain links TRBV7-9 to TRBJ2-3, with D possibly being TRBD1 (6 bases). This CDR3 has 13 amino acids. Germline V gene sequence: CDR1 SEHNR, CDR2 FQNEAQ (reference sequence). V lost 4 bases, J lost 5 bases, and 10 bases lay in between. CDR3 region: CASSSRGGDTQYF. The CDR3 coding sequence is TGTGCCAGCAGCTCCAGGGGCGGAGATACGCAGTATTTT.

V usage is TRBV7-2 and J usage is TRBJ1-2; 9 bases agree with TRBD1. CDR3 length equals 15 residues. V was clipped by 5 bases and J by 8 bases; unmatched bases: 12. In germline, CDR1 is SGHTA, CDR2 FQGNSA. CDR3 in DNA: TGTGCCAGCAGCACCCCCGGACAGGGGAGTCGGGGCTACACCTTC. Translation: CASSTPGQGSRGYTF.

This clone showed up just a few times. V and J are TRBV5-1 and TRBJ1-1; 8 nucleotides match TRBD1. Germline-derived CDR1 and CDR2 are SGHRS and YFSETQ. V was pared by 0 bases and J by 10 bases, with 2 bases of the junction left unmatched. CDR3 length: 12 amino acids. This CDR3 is CASSLEGTGAFF. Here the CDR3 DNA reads TGCGCCAGCAGCTTGGAGGGGACAGGAGCTTTCTTT. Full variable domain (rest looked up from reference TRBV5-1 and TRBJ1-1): KAGVTQTPRYLIKTRGQQVTLSCSPISGHRSVSWYQQTPGQGLQFLFEYFSETQRNKGNFPGRFSGRQFSNSRSEMNVSTLELGDSALYLCASSLEGTGAFFGQGTRLTVV.

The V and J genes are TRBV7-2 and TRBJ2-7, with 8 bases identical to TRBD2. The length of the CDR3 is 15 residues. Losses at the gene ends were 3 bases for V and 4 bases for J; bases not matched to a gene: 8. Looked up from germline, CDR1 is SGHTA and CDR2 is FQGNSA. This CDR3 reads CASSFLAGIKYEQYF. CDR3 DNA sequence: TGTGCCAGCAGCTTTCTAGCGGGTATCAAGTACGAGCAGTACTTC.

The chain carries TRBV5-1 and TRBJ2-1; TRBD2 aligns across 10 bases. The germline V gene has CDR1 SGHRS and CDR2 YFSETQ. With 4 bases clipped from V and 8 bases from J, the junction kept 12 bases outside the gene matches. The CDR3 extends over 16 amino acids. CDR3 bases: TGCGCCAGCAGCAACGGACTAGCGGTGTCAGTGGATGAGCAGTTCTTC. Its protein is CASSNGLAVSVDEQFF.

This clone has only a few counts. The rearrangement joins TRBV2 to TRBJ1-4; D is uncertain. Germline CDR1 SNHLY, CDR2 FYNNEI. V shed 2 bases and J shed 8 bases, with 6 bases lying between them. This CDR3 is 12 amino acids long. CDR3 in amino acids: CASSETGEKLFF. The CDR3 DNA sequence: TGTGCCAGCAGTGAAACGGGGGAAAAACTGTTTTTT.

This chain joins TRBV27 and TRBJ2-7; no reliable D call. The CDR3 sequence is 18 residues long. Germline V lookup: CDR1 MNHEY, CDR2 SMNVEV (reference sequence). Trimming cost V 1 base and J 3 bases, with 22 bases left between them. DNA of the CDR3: TGTGCCAGCAGTTTATTAGCCCCCCGAGGAACACAAAGCTACGAGCAGTACTTC. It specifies CASSLLAPRGTQSYEQYF.

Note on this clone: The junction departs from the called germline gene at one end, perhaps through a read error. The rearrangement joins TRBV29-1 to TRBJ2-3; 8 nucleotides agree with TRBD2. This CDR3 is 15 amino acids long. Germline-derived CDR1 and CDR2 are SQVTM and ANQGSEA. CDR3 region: CSAEGSLSGTRTQYF. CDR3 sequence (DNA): TGCAGCGCTGAAGGTTCGCTTAGCGGGACCCGGACGCAGTATTTT.

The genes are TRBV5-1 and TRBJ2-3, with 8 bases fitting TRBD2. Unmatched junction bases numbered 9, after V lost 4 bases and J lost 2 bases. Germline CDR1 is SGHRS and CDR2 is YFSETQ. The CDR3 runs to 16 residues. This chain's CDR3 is CASSRGRGLDTDTQYF. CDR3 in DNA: TGCGCCAGCAGCAGGGGGAGGGGACTAGACACAGATACGCAGTATTTT.

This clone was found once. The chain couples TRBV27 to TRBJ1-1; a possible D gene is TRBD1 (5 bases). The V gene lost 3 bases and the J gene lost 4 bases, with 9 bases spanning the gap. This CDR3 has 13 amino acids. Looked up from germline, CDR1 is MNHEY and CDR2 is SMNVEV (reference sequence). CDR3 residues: CASSLGGATEAFF. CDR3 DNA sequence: TGTGCCAGCAGTTTGGGTGGGGCCACTGAAGCTTTCTTT.

The CDR3 here is CASRQGFDQPQHF. CDR3 coding DNA: TGTGCCAGCAGACAGGGCTTCGATCAGCCCCAGCATTTT. The V gene is TRBV28, the J gene TRBJ1-5; weak D call: TRBD1 (6 bases). V was shortened by 6 bases and J by 5 bases, with 11 bases between the two germline ends. Per the germline V gene, CDR1 is MDHEN and CDR2 is SYDVKM. The CDR3 runs 13 residues.

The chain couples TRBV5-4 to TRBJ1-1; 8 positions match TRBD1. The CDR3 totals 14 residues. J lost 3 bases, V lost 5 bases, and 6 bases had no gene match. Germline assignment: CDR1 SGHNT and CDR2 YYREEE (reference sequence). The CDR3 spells CASRAGGGDTEAFF. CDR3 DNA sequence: TGTGCCAGCAGGGCAGGGGGCGGTGACACTGAAGCTTTCTTT.

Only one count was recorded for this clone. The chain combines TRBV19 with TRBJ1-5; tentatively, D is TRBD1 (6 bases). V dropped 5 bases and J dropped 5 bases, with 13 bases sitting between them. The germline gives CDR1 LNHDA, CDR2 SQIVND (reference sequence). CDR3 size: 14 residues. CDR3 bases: TGTGCCAGTAGTGCTCTGGACAGTTATCAGCCCCAGCATTTT. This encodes CASSALDSYQPQHF.

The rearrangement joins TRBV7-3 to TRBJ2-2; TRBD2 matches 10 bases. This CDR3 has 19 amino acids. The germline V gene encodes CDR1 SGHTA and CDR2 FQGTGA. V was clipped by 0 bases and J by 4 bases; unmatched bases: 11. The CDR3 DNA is TGTGCCAGCAGCTTAACTACGTCGGGACTAGCGTGGACCACCGGGGAGCTGTTTTTT. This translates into CASSLTTSGLAWTTGELFF.